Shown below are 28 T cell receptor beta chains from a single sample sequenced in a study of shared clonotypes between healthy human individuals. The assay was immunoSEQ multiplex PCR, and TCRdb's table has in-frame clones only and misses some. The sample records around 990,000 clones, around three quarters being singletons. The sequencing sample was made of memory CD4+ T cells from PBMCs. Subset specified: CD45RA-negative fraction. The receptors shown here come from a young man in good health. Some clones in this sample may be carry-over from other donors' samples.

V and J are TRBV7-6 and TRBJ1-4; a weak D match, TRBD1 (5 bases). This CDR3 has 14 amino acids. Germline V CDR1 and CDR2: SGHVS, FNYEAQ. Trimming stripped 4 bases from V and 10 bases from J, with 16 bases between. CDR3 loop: CASSSGPEGRKLFF. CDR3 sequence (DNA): TGTGCCAGCAGCTCGGGTCCGGAGGGGAGAAAACTGTTTTTT.

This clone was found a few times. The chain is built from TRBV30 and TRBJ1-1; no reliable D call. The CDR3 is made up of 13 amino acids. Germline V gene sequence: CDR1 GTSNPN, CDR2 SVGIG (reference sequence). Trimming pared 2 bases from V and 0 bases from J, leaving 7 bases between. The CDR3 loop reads CAWSLQLNTEAFF. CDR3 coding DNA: TGTGCCTGGAGTCTACAGTTGAACACTGAAGCTTTCTTT.

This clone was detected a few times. CDR3 sequence: CASSQLTRLNYGYTF. The CDR3 region has the DNA TGCGCCAGCAGCCAATTGACCAGGCTCAACTATGGCTACACCTTC. The chain has TRBV4-1 and TRBJ1-2; no reliable D call. Germline V gene sequence: CDR1 MGHRA, CDR2 YSYEKL. This CDR3 has 15 amino acids. The ends were cut back, 2 bases at V and 2 bases at J, with 12 bases in the middle.

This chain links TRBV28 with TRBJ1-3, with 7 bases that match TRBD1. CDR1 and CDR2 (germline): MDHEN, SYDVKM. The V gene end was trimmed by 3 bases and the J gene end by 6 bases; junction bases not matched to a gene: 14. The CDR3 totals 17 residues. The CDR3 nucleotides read TGTGCCAGCAGTTTGGGGGGTTGGGACAGCGGGGTAAACACCATATATTTT. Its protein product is CASSLGGWDSGVNTIYF.

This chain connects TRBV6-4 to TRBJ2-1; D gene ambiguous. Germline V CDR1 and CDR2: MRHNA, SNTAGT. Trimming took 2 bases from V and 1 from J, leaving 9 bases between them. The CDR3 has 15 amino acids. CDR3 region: CASSDKAESYNEQFF. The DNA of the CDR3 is TGTGCCAGCAGTGACAAGGCGGAATCCTACAATGAGCAGTTCTTC.

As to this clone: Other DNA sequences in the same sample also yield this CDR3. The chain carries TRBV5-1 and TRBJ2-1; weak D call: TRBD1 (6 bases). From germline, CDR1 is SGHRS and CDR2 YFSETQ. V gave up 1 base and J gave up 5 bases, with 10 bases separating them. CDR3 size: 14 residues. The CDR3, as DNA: TGCGCCAGCAGCTTGACAGGGCCCGACAATGAGCAGTTCTTC. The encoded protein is CASSLTGPDNEQFF.

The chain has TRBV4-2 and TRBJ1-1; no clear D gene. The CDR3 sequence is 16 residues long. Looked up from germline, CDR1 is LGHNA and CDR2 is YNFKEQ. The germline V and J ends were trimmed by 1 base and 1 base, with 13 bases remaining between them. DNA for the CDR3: TGTGCCAGCAGCCAAGCCCCGTCGGGAAGGAACACTGAAGCTTTCTTT. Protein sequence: CASSQAPSGRNTEAFF.

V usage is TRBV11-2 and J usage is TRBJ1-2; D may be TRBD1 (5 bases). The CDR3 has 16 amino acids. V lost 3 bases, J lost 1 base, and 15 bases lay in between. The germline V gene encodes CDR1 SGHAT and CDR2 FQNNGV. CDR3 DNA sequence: TGTGCCAGCAGCTTCCGCCCCAGGGATAATAACTATGGCTACACCTTC. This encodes CASSFRPRDNNYGYTF.

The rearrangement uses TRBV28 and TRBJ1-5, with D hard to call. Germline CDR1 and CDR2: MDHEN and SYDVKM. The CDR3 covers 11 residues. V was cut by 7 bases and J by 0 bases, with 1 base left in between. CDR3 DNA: TGTGCCAGCAATAGCAATCAGCCCCAGCATTTT. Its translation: CASNSNQPQHF.

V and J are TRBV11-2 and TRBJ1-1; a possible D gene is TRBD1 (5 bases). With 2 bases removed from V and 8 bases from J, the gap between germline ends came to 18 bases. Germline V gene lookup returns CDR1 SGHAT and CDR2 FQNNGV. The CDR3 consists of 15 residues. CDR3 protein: CASSLTGQGTGEAFF. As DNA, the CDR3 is TGTGCCAGCAGCTTAACCGGGCAAGGGACGGGAGAAGCTTTCTTT.

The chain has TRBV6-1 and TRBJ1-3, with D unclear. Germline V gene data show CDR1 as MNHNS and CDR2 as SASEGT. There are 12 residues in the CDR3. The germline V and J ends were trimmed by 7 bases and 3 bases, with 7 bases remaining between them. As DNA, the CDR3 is TGTGCCAGCATAACGAGTGGAAACACCATATATTTT. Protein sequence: CASITSGNTIYF.

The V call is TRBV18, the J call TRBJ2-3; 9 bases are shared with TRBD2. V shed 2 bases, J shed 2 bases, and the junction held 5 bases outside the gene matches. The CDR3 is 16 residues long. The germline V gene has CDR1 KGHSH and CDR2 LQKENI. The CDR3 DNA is TGTGCCAGCTCACCATTTCTAGCGGGAATCACAGATACGCAGTATTTT. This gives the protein CASSPFLAGITDTQYF.

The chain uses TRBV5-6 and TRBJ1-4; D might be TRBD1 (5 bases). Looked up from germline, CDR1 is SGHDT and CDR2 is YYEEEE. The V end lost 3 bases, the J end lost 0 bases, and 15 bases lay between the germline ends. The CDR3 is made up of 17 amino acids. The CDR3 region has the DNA TGTGCCAGCAGCTCGGGACCGCAGTTCGCAACTAATGAAAAACTGTTTTTT. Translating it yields CASSSGPQFATNEKLFF.

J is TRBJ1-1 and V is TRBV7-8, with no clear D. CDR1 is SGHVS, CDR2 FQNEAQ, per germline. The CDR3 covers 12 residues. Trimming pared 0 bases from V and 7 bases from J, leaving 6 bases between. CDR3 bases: TGTGCCAGCAGCTTAGCTGGGCTTGAAGCTTTCTTT. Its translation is CASSLAGLEAFF. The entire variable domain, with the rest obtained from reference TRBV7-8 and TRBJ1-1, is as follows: GAGVSQSPRYKVAKRGQDVALRCDPISGHVSLFWYQQALGQGPEFLTYFQNEAQLDKSGLPSDRFFAERPEGSVSTLKIQRTQQEDSAVYLCASSLAGLEAFFGQGTRLTVV.

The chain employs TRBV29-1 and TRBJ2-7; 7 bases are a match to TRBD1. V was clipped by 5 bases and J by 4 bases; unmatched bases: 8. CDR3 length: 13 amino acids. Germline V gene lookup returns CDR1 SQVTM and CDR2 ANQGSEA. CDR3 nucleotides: TGCAGCGTTCTTACCCTGACAGGGTACGAGCAGTACTTC. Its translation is CSVLTLTGYEQYF.

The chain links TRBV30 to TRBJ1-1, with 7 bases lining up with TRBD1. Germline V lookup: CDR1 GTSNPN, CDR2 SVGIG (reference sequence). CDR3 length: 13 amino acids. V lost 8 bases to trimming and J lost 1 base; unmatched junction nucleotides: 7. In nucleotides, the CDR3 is TGTGCCCCTCAGCAGGGGGGGAACACTGAAGCTTTCTTT. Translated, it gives CAPQQGGNTEAFF.

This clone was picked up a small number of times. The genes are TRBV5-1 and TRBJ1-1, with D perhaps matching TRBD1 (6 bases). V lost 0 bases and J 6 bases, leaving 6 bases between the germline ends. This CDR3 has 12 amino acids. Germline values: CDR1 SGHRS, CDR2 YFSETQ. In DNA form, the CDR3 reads TGCGCCAGCAGCTTGGAGGGGGCTGAAGCTTTCTTT. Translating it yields CASSLEGAEAFF.

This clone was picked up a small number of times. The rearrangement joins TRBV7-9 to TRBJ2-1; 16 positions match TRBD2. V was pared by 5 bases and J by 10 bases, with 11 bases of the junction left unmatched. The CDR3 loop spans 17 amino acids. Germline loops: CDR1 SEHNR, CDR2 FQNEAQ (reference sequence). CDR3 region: CASSEPGLAGGPREQFF. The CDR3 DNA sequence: TGTGCCAGCAGCGAACCGGGACTAGCGGGAGGGCCGAGGGAGCAGTTCTTC.

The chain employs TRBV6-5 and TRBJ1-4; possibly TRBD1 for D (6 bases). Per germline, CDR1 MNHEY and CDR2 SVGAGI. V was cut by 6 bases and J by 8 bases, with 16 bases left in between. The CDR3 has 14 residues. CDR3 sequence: CASSPGGADEKLFF. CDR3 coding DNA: TGTGCCAGCAGCCCTGGGGGGGCGGACGAAAAACTGTTTTTT.

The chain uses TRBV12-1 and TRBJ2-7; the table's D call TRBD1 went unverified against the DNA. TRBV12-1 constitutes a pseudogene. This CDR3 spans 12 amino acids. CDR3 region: CASSVRGHEQYF. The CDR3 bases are TGTGCCAGCAGCGTCAGGGGCCACGAGCAGTACTTC.

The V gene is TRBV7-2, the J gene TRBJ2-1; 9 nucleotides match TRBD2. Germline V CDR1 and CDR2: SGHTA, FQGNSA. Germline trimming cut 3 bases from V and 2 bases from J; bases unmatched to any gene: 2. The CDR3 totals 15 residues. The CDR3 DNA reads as TGTGCCAGCAGCTTTAGCGGGAGTACCTACAATGAGCAGTTCTTC. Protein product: CASSFSGSTYNEQFF.

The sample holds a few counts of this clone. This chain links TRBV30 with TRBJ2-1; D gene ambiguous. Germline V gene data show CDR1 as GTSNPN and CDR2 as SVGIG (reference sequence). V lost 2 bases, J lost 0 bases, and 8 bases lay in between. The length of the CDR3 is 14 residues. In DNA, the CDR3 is TGTGCCTGGAGTCCAGACCCCTCCTACAATGAGCAGTTCTTC. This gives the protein CAWSPDPSYNEQFF. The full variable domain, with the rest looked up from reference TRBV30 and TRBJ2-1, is SQTIHQWPATLVQPVGSPLSLECTVEGTSNPNLYWYRQAAGRGLQLLFYSVGIGQISSEVPQNLSASRPQDRQFILSSKKLLLSDSGFYLCAWSPDPSYNEQFFGPGTRLTVL.

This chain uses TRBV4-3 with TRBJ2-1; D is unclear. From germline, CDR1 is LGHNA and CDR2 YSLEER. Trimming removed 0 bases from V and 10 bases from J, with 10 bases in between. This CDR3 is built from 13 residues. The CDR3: CASSQDTTREQFF. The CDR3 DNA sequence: TGCGCCAGCAGCCAAGACACTACGAGAGAGCAGTTCTTC.

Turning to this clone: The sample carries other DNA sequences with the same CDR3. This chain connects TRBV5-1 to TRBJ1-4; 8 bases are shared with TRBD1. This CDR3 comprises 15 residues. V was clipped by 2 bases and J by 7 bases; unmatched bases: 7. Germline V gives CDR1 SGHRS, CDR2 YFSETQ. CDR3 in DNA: TGCGCCAGCAGCTTATCCGGGACAGGAGGTGAAAAACTGTTTTTT. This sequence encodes CASSLSGTGGEKLFF.

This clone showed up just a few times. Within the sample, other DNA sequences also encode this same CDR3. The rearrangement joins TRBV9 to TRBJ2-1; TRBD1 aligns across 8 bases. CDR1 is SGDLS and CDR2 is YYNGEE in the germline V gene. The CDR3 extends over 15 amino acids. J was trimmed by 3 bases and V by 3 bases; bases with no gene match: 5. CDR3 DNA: TGTGCCAGCAGCGGAGGACAGGGCCGCTACAATGAGCAGTTCTTC. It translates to CASSGGQGRYNEQFF.

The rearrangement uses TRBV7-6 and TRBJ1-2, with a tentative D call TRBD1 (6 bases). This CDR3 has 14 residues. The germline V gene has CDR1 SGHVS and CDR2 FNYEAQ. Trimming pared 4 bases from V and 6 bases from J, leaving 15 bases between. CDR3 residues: CASSSGGTSNGYTF. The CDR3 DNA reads TGTGCCAGCAGCTCGGGGGGGACAAGCAATGGCTACACCTTC.

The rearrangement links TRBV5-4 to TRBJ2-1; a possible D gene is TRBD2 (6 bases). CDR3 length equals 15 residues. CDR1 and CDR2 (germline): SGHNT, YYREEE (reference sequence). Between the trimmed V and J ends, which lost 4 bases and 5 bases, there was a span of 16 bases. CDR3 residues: CASSPRTGVDNEQFF. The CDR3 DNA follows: TGTGCCAGCAGCCCGAGGACGGGGGTTGACAATGAGCAGTTCTTC. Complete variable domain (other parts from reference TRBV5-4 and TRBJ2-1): ETGVTQSPTHLIKTRGQQVTLRCSSQSGHNTVSWYQQALGQGPQFIFQYYREEENGRGNFPPRFSGLQFPNYSSELNVNALELDDSALYLCASSPRTGVDNEQFFGPGTRLTVL.

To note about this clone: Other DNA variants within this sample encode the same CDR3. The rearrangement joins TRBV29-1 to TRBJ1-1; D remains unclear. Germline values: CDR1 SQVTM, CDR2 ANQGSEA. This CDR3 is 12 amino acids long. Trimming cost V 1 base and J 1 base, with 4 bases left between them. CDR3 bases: TGCAGCGTTGAAGGGAGGAACACTGAAGCTTTCTTT. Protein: CSVEGRNTEAFF.